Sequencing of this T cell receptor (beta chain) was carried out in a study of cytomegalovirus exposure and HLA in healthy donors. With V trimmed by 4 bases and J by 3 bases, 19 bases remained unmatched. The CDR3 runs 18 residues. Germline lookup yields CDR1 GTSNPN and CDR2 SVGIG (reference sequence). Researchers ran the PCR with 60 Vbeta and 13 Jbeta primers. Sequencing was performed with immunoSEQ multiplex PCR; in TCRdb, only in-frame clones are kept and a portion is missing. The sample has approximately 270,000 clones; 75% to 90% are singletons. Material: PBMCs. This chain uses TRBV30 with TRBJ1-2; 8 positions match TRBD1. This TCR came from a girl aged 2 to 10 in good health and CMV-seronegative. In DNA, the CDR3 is TGTGCCTGGAACGGTCCTGTCAGGACAGGGTTTTTCTACTATGGCTACACCTTC. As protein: CAWNGPVRTGFFYYGYTF. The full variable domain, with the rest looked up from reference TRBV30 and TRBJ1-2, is SQTIHQWPATLVQPVGSPLSLECTVEGTSNPNLYWYRQAAGRGLQLLFYSVGIGQISSEVPQNLSASRPQDRQFILSSKKLLLSDSGFYLCAWNGPVRTGFFYYGYTFGSGTRLTVV.